A single sample is the source of the 12 T cell receptor beta chains below, sequenced in a study of T cell repertoires in cytomegalovirus infection. TCRdb recomputed calls from the reads with MiXCR, one row per CDR3 protein. The data show about 180,000 distinct CDR3 sequences, approximately 15% seen once. The sample comprised PBMCs. The receptors shown here come from a human donor in good health (CMV status not recorded). Some clones in this sample may be carry-over from other donors' samples.

The sample holds a few counts of this clonotype. V is TRBV28 and J is TRBJ2-7, with 12 bases matching TRBD1. After removal of 9 bases from V and 7 bases from J, the junction contained 13 bases not matched to a gene. The germline CDR1 and CDR2 sequences are MDHEN and SYDVKM. The CDR3 totals 15 residues. The CDR3 nucleotides read TGTGCCAGTGTCGCGCCGGGACAGGGGGCTGAAGAGCAGTACTTC. Its protein product is CASVAPGQGAEEQYF. Complete variable domain (other parts from reference TRBV28 and TRBJ2-7): DVKVTQSSRYLVKRTGEKVFLECVQDMDHENMFWYRQDPGLGLRLIYFSYDVKMKEKGDIPEGYSVSREKKERFSLILESASTNQTSMYLCASVAPGQGAEEQYFGPGTRLTVT.

The rearrangement joins TRBV5-6 to TRBJ2-3, with a tentative D call TRBD1 (5 bases). V was shortened by 3 bases and J by 1 base, with 6 bases between the two germline ends. Germline V lookup: CDR1 SGHDT, CDR2 YYEEEE. The CDR3 loop spans 13 amino acids. CDR3 region: CASSWGRTDTQYF. CDR3 bases: TGTGCCAGCAGCTGGGGCCGCACAGATACGCAGTATTTT. The variable domain in full, with the rest retrieved from reference TRBV5-6 and TRBJ2-3, is DAGVTQSPTHLIKTRGQQVTLRCSPKSGHDTVSWYQQALGQGPQFIFQYYEEEERQRGNFPDRFSGHQFPNYSSELNVNALLLGDSALYLCASSWGRTDTQYFGPGTRLTVL.

This chain uses TRBV18 with TRBJ1-5, with D uncertain. The CDR3 consists of 16 residues. CDR1 and CDR2 (germline): KGHSH, LQKENI. Trimming removed 4 bases at V and 6 bases at J, with 19 bases between. The CDR3 DNA sequence: TGTGCCAGCTCACTCGGCTCTGGGGTTAGGATTCAGCCCCAGCATTTT. Protein sequence: CASSLGSGVRIQPQHF.

This clonotype was counted many times. This chain joins TRBV14 and TRBJ1-1; no definite D call. Looked up from germline, CDR1 is SGHDN and CDR2 is FVKESK. The V gene lost 6 bases and the J gene lost 4 bases, with 12 bases spanning the gap. This CDR3 is built from 13 residues. For the CDR3, the DNA is TGTGCCAGCAGACCGAGGGCGGTCACTGAAGCTTTCTTT. It specifies CASRPRAVTEAFF. Full variable domain (remainder filled in from reference TRBV14 and TRBJ1-1): EAGVTQFPSHSVIEKGQTVTLRCDPISGHDNLYWYRRVMGKEIKFLLHFVKESKQDESGMPNNRFLAERTGGTYSTLKVQPAELEDSGVYFCASRPRAVTEAFFGQGTRLTVV.

This chain joins TRBV6-2 or TRBV6-3 and TRBJ1-4; unclear D gene. The CDR3 is 16 amino acids. Germline V CDR1 and CDR2: MNHEY, SVGEGT. V was trimmed by 2 bases and J by 0 bases, leaving 10 bases between them. The CDR3 nucleotides read TGTGCCAGCAGTTACCGGGCGGCTGCAACTAATGAAAAACTGTTTTTT. Its protein product is CASSYRAAATNEKLFF.

This clonotype was seen a few times. The chain recombines TRBV5-1 with TRBJ2-2; 9 nucleotides agree with TRBD2. Germline-derived CDR1 and CDR2 are SGHRS and YFSETQ. The V gene end was trimmed by 4 bases and the J gene end by 6 bases; junction bases not matched to a gene: 7. CDR3 size: 15 residues. Here the CDR3 reads CASSPRTSDSGELFF. In DNA, the CDR3 is TGCGCCAGCAGCCCCAGGACTAGCGACTCCGGGGAGCTGTTTTTT. The whole variable domain, remainder taken from reference TRBV5-1 and TRBJ2-2, is KAGVTQTPRYLIKTRGQQVTLSCSPISGHRSVSWYQQTPGQGLQFLFEYFSETQRNKGNFPGRFSGRQFSNSRSEMNVSTLELGDSALYLCASSPRTSDSGELFFGEGSRLTVL.

In this sample, this clonotype turned up a few times. J is TRBJ2-7 and V is TRBV28; D remains ambiguous. Looked up from germline, CDR1 is MDHEN and CDR2 is SYDVKM. V was pared by 2 bases and J by 7 bases, with 9 bases between. The CDR3 has 12 amino acids. Here the CDR3 DNA reads TGTGCCAGCAGTTTACGAGTAGGGGAGCAGTACTTC. This sequence encodes CASSLRVGEQYF.

This clonotype was observed a handful of times. The V and J genes are TRBV4-1 and TRBJ1-1; D unclear. The CDR3 runs to 14 residues. Germline CDR1 MGHRA, CDR2 YSYEKL. V gave up 1 base and J gave up 3 bases, with 9 bases separating them. CDR3: CASSQGKEYTEAFF. DNA for the CDR3: TGCGCCAGCAGCCAAGGGAAAGAGTACACTGAAGCTTTCTTT.

This clonotype showed up just a few times. The V and J genes are TRBV7-9 and TRBJ2-1; D remains unclear. CDR1 SEHNR and CDR2 FQNEAQ come from the germline V gene (reference sequence). CDR3 size: 15 residues. V lost 4 bases, J lost 13 bases, and 23 bases lay in between. This CDR3 is CASSSPTIRRAVQFF. In nucleotides, the CDR3 is TGTGCCAGCAGCTCCCCTACGATACGCCGAGCAGTCCAGTTCTTC.

The chain recombines TRBV2 with TRBJ2-7; 7 nucleotides agree with TRBD2. Germline lookup yields CDR1 SNHLY and CDR2 FYNNEI. There are 14 residues in the CDR3. J lost 6 bases, V lost 6 bases, and 11 bases had no gene match. The CDR3 DNA sequence: TGTGCCAGCAGGGTCGAGCGGGACCGAGGCGAGCAGTACTTC. Amino acid sequence: CASRVERDRGEQYF.

This clonotype appeared a few times. V usage is TRBV28 and J usage is TRBJ2-1, with 8 bases aligning to TRBD1. The V and J ends lost 8 bases and 8 bases, in that order; junction bases with no gene match: 14. CDR1 and CDR2 from the germline V gene are MDHEN and SYDVKM. The CDR3 has 15 residues. CDR3 sequence (DNA): TGTGCCAGCCTCCCGAGGACAGGGCCTATTTATGAGCAGTTCTTC. It encodes CASLPRTGPIYEQFF.

This clonotype was detected a few times. The chain joins TRBV28 to TRBJ1-5; the D gene is possibly TRBD1 (6 bases). The CDR3 is made up of 18 amino acids. With 2 bases removed from V and 7 bases from J, the gap between germline ends came to 24 bases. Germline CDR1 reads MDHEN; CDR2 reads SYDVKM. This CDR3 is CASSLIRGGSGQKQPQHF. The CDR3 DNA is TGTGCCAGCAGTTTAATTAGAGGGGGGTCGGGTCAGAAACAGCCCCAGCATTTT.